This T cell receptor (beta chain) is drawn from a study of CD8 T cells in ankylosing spondylitis. One entry per CDR3 protein, called by TCRdb with MiXCR from the 5' RACE reads. The sample lists approximately 350,000 distinct CDR3 sequences, 20% to 25% occurring once. The J segment lost 0 bases and the V segment lost 0 bases, leaving 2 bases of the junction unmatched. CDR3 length equals 16 residues. CDR1 MGHRA and CDR2 YSYEKL come from the germline V gene. Source material: blood, either unsorted or a sorted T cell fraction (not recorded which). The chain carries TRBV4-1 and TRBJ2-1, with 7 nucleotides matching TRBD2. The receptor comes from a male donor with ankylosing spondylitis or in good health (not recorded which). The CDR3 coding sequence is TGCGCCAGCAGCCAAGATCTAGCGGACTCCTACAATGAGCAGTTCTTC. Protein product: CASSQDLADSYNEQFF.